A selection of T cell receptor beta chains follows, all from one sample in a study of T cell responses to AZD1222 COVID-19 vaccine. TCRdb keeps only in-frame clones here, not all; method: immunoSEQ multiplex PCR. Of more than 70,000 clones in the sample, 80% to 90% were seen once. Sequences were derived from peripheral blood, sampled on day 0 of AZD1222 vaccination. Receptors were obtained from an adult in good health. Both conserved end residues are part of each CDR3. A D gene is named only where the DNA matches it firmly. The listing skips clone size in some rows; elsewhere it reads once, few, many or a size class.

cdr3_length	clone_size	d_call	j_call	v_call	cdr3_aa	cdr3_nt
13	once	NA	TRBJ2-7	TRBV18	CASSPPGAYEQYF	TGTGCCAGCTCACCACCGGGGGCCTACGAGCAGTACTTC
14	few	NA	TRBJ1-2	TRBV5-1	CASSLGGSNYGYTF	TGCGCCAGCAGCTTAGGGGGATCTAACTATGGCTACACCTTC
15	few	NA	TRBJ1-3	TRBV7-9	CASSLGQPSGNTIYF	TGTGCCAGCAGCTTAGGGCAGCCCTCTGGAAACACCATATATTTT
16	NA	TRBD2	TRBJ2-5	TRBV3-1/TRBV3-2	CASSQDLMTSVETQYF	TGTGCCAGCAGCCAAGATTTAATGACTAGCGTGGAGACCCAGTACTTC
15	NA	NA	TRBJ2-7	TRBV5-4	CASSLIQGRDGEQYF	TGTGCCAGCAGCTTAATTCAGGGTAGGGATGGCGAGCAGTACTTC
15	NA	NA	TRBJ2-2	TRBV5-1	CASSLSGARTGELFF	TGCGCCAGCAGCTTGTCAGGGGCCCGCACCGGGGAGCTGTTTTTT
14	NA	TRBD1	TRBJ1-2	TRBV18	CASSPGEQGFGYTF	TGTGCCAGCTCACCCGGGGAACAGGGGTTTGGCTACACCTTC
14	NA	NA	TRBJ1-5	TRBV3-1/TRBV3-2	CASSSRSPNQPQHF	TGTGCCAGCAGCTCAAGGAGTCCCAATCAGCCCCAGCATTTT
15	NA	TRBD1	TRBJ1-6	TRBV5-8	CASSFRRGRDSPLHF	TGTGCTAGCAGCTTCAGGAGGGGGCGCGATTCACCCCTCCACTTT
11	NA	NA	TRBJ2-7	TRBV25-1	CASHRAYEQYF	TGTGCCAGCCACAGGGCGTACGAGCAGTACTTC
13	NA	NA	TRBJ2-6	TRBV7-9	CASRMEGANVLTF	TGTGCCAGCAGGATGGAGGGGGCCAACGTCCTGACTTTC
17	NA	TRBD1	TRBJ1-3	TRBV5-5	CASSDNRGRTSGNTIYF	TGTGCCAGCAGCGATAACAGGGGGCGGACTTCTGGAAACACCATATATTTT
12	NA	NA	TRBJ1-2	TRBV30	CASIQGGYGYTF	TGTGCCTCCATACAGGGAGGCTATGGCTACACCTTC
17	NA	NA	TRBJ1-2	TRBV6-1	CASSEAAGGSTSYGYTF	TGTGCCAGCAGTGAAGCCGCCGGGGGGTCCACCTCCTATGGCTACACCTTC
15	NA	NA	TRBJ1-2	TRBV6-2/TRBV6-3	CASSYAIGGGHGYTF	TGTGCCAGCAGTTACGCTATAGGGGGTGGACATGGCTACACCTTC
15	NA	NA	TRBJ2-7	TRBV4-1	CASSQGEGTSYEQYF	TGCGCCAGCAGCCAAGGGGAAGGGACATCCTACGAGCAGTACTTC
17	NA	NA	TRBJ1-4	TRBV7-9	CASSLALSQGSHEKLFF	TGTGCCAGCAGCTTAGCGTTATCGCAGGGGTCGCATGAAAAACTGTTTTTT
14	once	TRBD1	TRBJ2-5	TRBV7-2	CASSLDTGVETQYF	TGTGCCAGCAGCTTAGACACAGGGGTGGAGACCCAGTACTTC
15	NA	NA	TRBJ1-5	TRBV19	CASSIEGQGRQPQHF	TGTGCCAGTAGTATAGAGGGGCAGGGACGACAGCCCCAGCATTTT
17	NA	TRBD1	TRBJ2-3	TRBV19	CASSPTYGTAHTDTQYF	TGTGCCAGTAGTCCTACCTACGGGACAGCCCACACAGATACGCAGTATTTT
14	NA	NA	TRBJ2-5	TRBV10-3	CAISGGLGQETQYF	TGTGCCATCAGTGGGGGTCTGGGCCAAGAGACCCAGTACTTC
15	NA	NA	TRBJ2-7	TRBV6-5	CASSYSPQGNYEQYF	TGTGCCAGCAGTTACTCCCCACAGGGAAACTACGAGCAGTACTTC
14	NA	NA	TRBJ1-1	TRBV9	CASSARRGNTEAFF	TGTGCCAGCAGCGCCAGGAGAGGGAACACTGAAGCTTTCTTT
14	once	NA	TRBJ1-1	TRBV24-1	CATDNRGLRTEAFF	TGTGCCACCGACAACCGGGGGTTACGCACTGAAGCTTTCTTT
13	NA	NA	TRBJ1-5	TRBV5-1	CASSSTGNQPQHF	TGCGCCAGCAGCTCAACGGGCAATCAGCCCCAGCATTTT
14	NA	NA	TRBJ1-1	TRBV28	CASSPPARGTEAFF	TGTGCCAGCAGCCCCCCGGCCCGTGGGACTGAAGCTTTCTTT
15	NA	TRBD2	TRBJ2-1	TRBV7-9	CASSPGRGSYNEQFF	TGTGCCAGCAGCCCAGGGAGGGGCTCCTACAATGAGCAGTTCTTC
14	once	TRBD1	TRBJ1-4	TRBV7-8	CASSQEGAREKLFF	TGTGCCAGCAGCCAGGAGGGGGCGCGGGAAAAACTGTTTTTT
13	NA	NA	TRBJ1-5	TRBV11-2	CASSSEWGQPQHF	TGTGCCAGCAGCTCTGAATGGGGTCAGCCCCAGCATTTT
13	NA	NA	TRBJ1-2	TRBV12-3/TRBV12-4	CASCQDTNYGYTF	TGTGCCAGCTGCCAGGATACTAACTATGGCTACACCTTC
15	once	NA	TRBJ1-2	TRBV5-4	CASTSGQGFNYGYTF	NA
15	NA	NA	TRBJ2-1	TRBV5-4	CASSNGHPGDNEQFF	TGTGCCAGCAGCAACGGACACCCTGGCGACAATGAGCAGTTCTTC
15	NA	NA	TRBJ1-2	TRBV25-1	CASSESTRQLWGYTF	TGTGCCAGCAGTGAATCCACTCGACAGCTCTGGGGCTACACCTTC
12	NA	NA	TRBJ1-2	TRBV7-9	CASSLAGYGYTF	TGTGCCAGCAGCTTAGCGGGGTATGGCTACACCTTC
15	NA	TRBD1	TRBJ2-5	TRBV10-3	CAISARQGLKETQYF	TGTGCCATCAGTGCCCGACAGGGGCTTAAAGAGACCCAGTACTTC
14	NA	NA	TRBJ2-7	TRBV19	CASRRAGSSYEQYF	TGTGCATCAAGAAGGGCAGGGAGCTCCTACGAGCAGTACTTC
16	NA	NA	TRBJ1-5	TRBV21-1	CASSKPGRQGNQPQHF	TGTGCCAGCAGCAAACCCGGGAGGCAGGGCAATCAGCCCCAGCATTTT
16	NA	NA	TRBJ1-2	TRBV4-3	CASSQLNRPTNYGYTF	TGCGCCAGCAGCCAACTAAATCGACCGACTAACTATGGCTACACCTTC
12	few	NA	TRBJ2-7	TRBV27	CASSSGHHEQYF	TGTGCCAGCAGTTCCGGGCACCACGAGCAGTACTTC
19	NA	TRBD1	TRBJ2-2	TRBV10-3	CAISYDAPGQGLSTGELFF	TGTGCCATCAGTTACGACGCACCGGGACAGGGGTTAAGCACCGGGGAGCTGTTTTTT
15	NA	NA	TRBJ1-2	TRBV27	CASSPITGVNYGYTF	TGTGCCAGCAGTCCGATAACAGGTGTTAACTATGGCTACACCTTC
16	NA	NA	TRBJ1-3	TRBV5-5	CASSANRDALGNTIYF	TGTGCCAGCAGCGCAAACCGGGACGCCCTTGGAAACACCATATATTTT
19	NA	NA	TRBJ2-6	TRBV28	CASNTLADGGRFGANVLTF	TGTGCCAGCAACACCCTGGCTGATGGGGGGCGCTTTGGGGCCAACGTCCTGACTTTC
16	NA	TRBD1	TRBJ1-1	TRBV19	CASSNPPGQGGTEAFF	TGTGCCAGTAGTAACCCACCGGGACAGGGGGGGACTGAAGCTTTCTTT
15	NA	NA	TRBJ2-7	TRBV5-4	CASSLAGTLSYEQYF	TGTGCCAGCAGCTTGGCCGGGACTCTCTCCTACGAGCAGTACTTC
15	NA	TRBD1	TRBJ1-1	TRBV14	CASSQQGGAGTEAFF	TGTGCCAGCAGCCAACAGGGGGGCGCGGGGACTGAAGCTTTCTTT
15	NA	TRBD1	TRBJ1-2	TRBV5-6	CASSPGTGRLYGYTF	TGTGCCAGCAGCCCGGGGACAGGACGACTCTATGGCTACACCTTC
14	NA	TRBD1	TRBJ1-2	TRBV3-1/TRBV3-2	CASSQYRGRYGYTF	TGTGCCAGCAGCCAGTACAGGGGGAGGTATGGCTACACCTTC
13	NA	NA	TRBJ2-3	TRBV2	CASTSRGGDTQYF	TGTGCCAGCACGTCCAGGGGCGGTGATACGCAGTATTTT
14	NA	NA	TRBJ2-7	TRBV6-5	CASSTDRYSYEQYF	TGTGCCAGCAGTACGGACAGATACTCCTACGAGCAGTACTTC
14	NA	NA	TRBJ2-7	TRBV7-6	CASSLDAGSDEQYF	TGTGCCAGCAGCTTAGATGCAGGGTCGGACGAGCAGTACTTC
14	NA	TRBD2	TRBJ2-3	TRBV28	CASSRLAAKGTQYF	TGTGCCAGCAGCCGGCTAGCGGCAAAGGGTACGCAGTATTTT
16	NA	TRBD2	TRBJ2-7	TRBV27	CASASPRRGGTYEQYF	TGTGCCAGCGCGTCCCCTCGGCGGGGGGGGACCTACGAGCAGTACTTC